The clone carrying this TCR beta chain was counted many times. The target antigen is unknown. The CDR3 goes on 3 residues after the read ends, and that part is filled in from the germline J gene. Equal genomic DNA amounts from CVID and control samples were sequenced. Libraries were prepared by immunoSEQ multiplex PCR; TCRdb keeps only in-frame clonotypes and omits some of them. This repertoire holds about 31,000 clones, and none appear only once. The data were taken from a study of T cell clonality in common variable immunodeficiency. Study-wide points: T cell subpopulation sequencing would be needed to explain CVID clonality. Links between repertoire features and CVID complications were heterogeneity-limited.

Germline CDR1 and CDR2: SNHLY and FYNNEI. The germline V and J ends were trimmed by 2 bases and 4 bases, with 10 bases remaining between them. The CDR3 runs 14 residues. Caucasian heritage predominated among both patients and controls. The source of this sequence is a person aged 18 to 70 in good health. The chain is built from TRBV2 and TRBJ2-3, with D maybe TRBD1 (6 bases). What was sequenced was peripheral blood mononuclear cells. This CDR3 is CASSEYRAPDTQYF. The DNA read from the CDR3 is TGTGCCAGCAGTGAATACAGGGCTCCAGATACG.